These T cell receptor beta chains were read from a single sample in a study of T-cell memory formation after mild COVID-19. Using its own MiXCR run on the 5' RACE reads, TCRdb lists one record per CDR3 protein. The sample has about 390,000 distinct CDR3 sequences; approximately 15% are singletons. The sample was PBMCs or a T cell subset sorted from them (not recorded which). Receptors were obtained from a man younger than 35 who had mild COVID-19 (a few samples of this study predate the infection). Cell type and time point are not known. Both conserved end residues are part of each CDR3. The order of the fields is clone size, J gene, V gene, CDR3 protein. For some rows the clone size is stated as once, few or many, or as a class when expanded; others skip it.

>many|TRBJ1-5|TRBV12-3/TRBV12-4
CASSLDVNQPQHF
>-|TRBJ2-7|TRBV7-2
CASTRNSYSYEQYF
>-|TRBJ2-2|TRBV28
CASSSLHLFGKGFGGELFF
>few|TRBJ2-7|TRBV5-1
CASSSQPPGQGAYEQYF
>many|TRBJ1-1|TRBV6-6
CASSYSTNQAFF
>few|TRBJ1-4|TRBV6-1
CASSEARSLRSEKLFF
>few|TRBJ1-1|TRBV30
CAWSVQAGTEAFF
>-|TRBJ2-7|TRBV6-2/TRBV6-3
CASSSSHGQGTSYEQYF
>-|TRBJ2-1|TRBV3-1
CASSQGSARSYNEQFF
>few|TRBJ2-3|TRBV24-1
CATSDPRTSTDTQYF
>-|TRBJ1-5|TRBV7-8
CASSFDGGANQPQHF
>-|TRBJ2-5|TRBV27
CASSPNRVGETQYF
>-|TRBJ2-1|TRBV19
CASSVSGGTEQFF
>once|TRBJ2-7|TRBV5-6
CASSLAVAGISYEQYF
>-|TRBJ2-3|TRBV5-1
CASSPPSGGRNTQYF
>-|TRBJ2-1|TRBV24-1
CATRLGQAISYNEQFF
>-|TRBJ2-2|TRBV2
CASSSTGFRSTGELFF
>-|TRBJ2-2|TRBV2
CASSEHVRLDNTGELFF
>-|TRBJ1-5|TRBV4-1
CASSPGQVGGGQPQHF
>-|TRBJ2-1|TRBV2
CASSDPGRAAYNEQFF
>few|TRBJ2-3|TRBV4-3
CASSQDLAAQIKQYF
>few|TRBJ2-5|TRBV20-1
CSAPNRRGGETQYF
>few|TRBJ2-5|TRBV7-9
CASSSTGAAETQYF
>-|TRBJ2-6|TRBV15
CATSRDQTWLLANVLTF
>few|TRBJ2-5|TRBV20-1
CSAIPRGRETQYF
>-|TRBJ2-3|TRBV27
CASSPGRQFPDTQYF
>-|TRBJ1-2|TRBV10-3
CAIRNRGLGYGYTF
>-|TRBJ2-4|TRBV6-5
CASSFTRDRTTKNIQYF
>-|TRBJ2-1|TRBV4-3
CASSHDRTTYNEQFF
>few|TRBJ2-1|TRBV7-9
CASRLSGLSHNEQFF
>few|TRBJ2-3|TRBV4-1
CATSLGDRGTDTQYF
>many|TRBJ2-2|TRBV7-2
CASSLAASEGGELFF
>-|TRBJ2-3|TRBV7-9
CASSQQGKRSTDTQYF
>-|TRBJ2-2|TRBV19
CASSLGQGSITGELFF
>few|TRBJ1-1|TRBV28
CASSLMGRGRTEAFF
>-|TRBJ2-1|TRBV28
CASSPYGRGEQFF